These 8 T cell receptor beta chains share one sample of origin, sequenced in a study of cytomegalovirus exposure and HLA in healthy donors. Primers included in the PCR were 60 Vbeta and 13 Jbeta primers. The method was immunoSEQ multiplex PCR; TCRdb's version includes in-frame clones alone and lacks a portion of them. Among under 200,000 clones listed, 75% to 85% were seen once. What was sequenced was PBMCs. Every receptor here comes from a man aged 50 or older in good health and CMV-seropositive.

The chain recombines TRBV19 with TRBJ2-3, with 10 bases aligning to TRBD1. The ends lost 7 bases at V and 2 bases at J; junction bases unmatched: 6. CDR3 length: 15 amino acids. CDR1 and CDR2 (germline): LNHDA, SQIVND (reference sequence). CDR3 amino acids: CASKGQGTFTDTQYF. In DNA form, the CDR3 reads TGTGCCAGTAAGGGACAGGGGACCTTCACAGATACGCAGTATTTT.

The V call is TRBV15, the J call TRBJ1-3, with TRBD1 matching 7 bases. The junction had 7 bases not matched to a gene; V was cut back by 0 bases and J by 2 bases. The CDR3 runs to 17 residues. Germline lookup yields CDR1 LNHNV and CDR2 YYDKDF (reference sequence). CDR3: CATSRELTGVTGNTIYF. Written as DNA, the CDR3 is TGTGCCACCAGCAGAGAACTTACAGGGGTGACTGGAAACACCATATATTTT.

The chain links TRBV5-4 to TRBJ2-1, with D maybe TRBD2 (6 bases). V was clipped by 7 bases and J by 0 bases, with 14 bases between them. The CDR3 is 15 amino acids. Germline V CDR1 and CDR2: SGHNT, YYREEE (reference sequence). The chain's CDR3 is CASSDIGSSYNEQFF. CDR3 coding DNA: TGTGCCAGCTCGGACATCGGGAGCTCCTACAATGAGCAGTTCTTC.

J is TRBJ1-5 and V is TRBV7-5; the table's D call TRBD1 went unverified against the DNA. TRBV7-5 is reported as a pseudogene. The CDR3 covers 18 residues. CDR3 coding DNA: TGTGCCAGAAGCTTATGTAACAGGGTCCCCAATAGCAATCAGCCCCAGCATTTT. This sequence encodes CARSLCNRVPNSNQPQHF.

CDR3 sequence (DNA): TGTGCCAGCAGTGATCGAAGGGGTTTGTCAGATACGCAGTATTTT. The encoded protein is CASSDRRGLSDTQYF. The V gene is TRBV6-1, the J gene TRBJ2-3, with a weak D call TRBD1 (5 bases). CDR1 MNHNS and CDR2 SASEGT come from the germline V gene. The CDR3 is made up of 15 amino acids. Trimming pared 3 bases from V and 4 bases from J, leaving 14 bases between.

This rearrangement joins TRBV9 to TRBJ1-1, with 8 positions matching TRBD1. The germline CDR1 and CDR2 sequences are SGDLS and YYNGEE. This CDR3 is 15 amino acids long. V shed 3 bases, J shed 3 bases, and the junction held 7 bases outside the gene matches. CDR3 sequence reads: CASSGSGGMDTEAFF. The CDR3 DNA follows: TGTGCCAGCAGCGGATCAGGGGGCATGGACACTGAAGCTTTCTTT.

This chain uses TRBV9 with TRBJ2-2; 7 bases line up with TRBD2. Germline CDR1 and CDR2: SGDLS and YYNGEE. Trimming removed 6 bases from V and 7 bases from J; junction bases left unmatched: 15. The CDR3 sequence is 16 residues long. The CDR3: CASTKGTTYTIGELFF. Written as DNA, the CDR3 is TGTGCCAGCACCAAGGGGACTACCTACACTATCGGGGAGCTGTTTTTT.

V gene TRBV6-1 combines with J gene TRBJ1-1; D unresolved. Germline loops: CDR1 MNHNS, CDR2 SASEGT. The V end lost 6 bases, the J end lost 2 bases, and 19 bases lay between the germline ends. The CDR3 has 16 amino acids. CDR3 region: CASSESLERVNTEAFF. The CDR3 DNA reads as TGTGCCAGCAGCGAATCTTTAGAGAGGGTAAACACTGAAGCTTTCTTT.